This T cell receptor beta chain emerged from a study of T cells after yellow fever vaccination. General observations from the study: Post-booster repertoires contained most primary-vaccination clones again (96% CD4, 88% CD8). Abundant clonotypes from the bulk population could contaminate FACS-sorted repertoires. The study found a weaker secondary response that peaked faster, day 5 versus 15.

Trimming removed 0 bases from V and 3 bases from J, with 9 bases in between. From germline, CDR1 is SGHRS and CDR2 YFSETQ. The CDR3 has 14 residues. As to this clonotype: Its antigen is as yet unknown.

UMIs were added to TCR cDNA along with a universal primer site when it was made by 5'RACE template switching. TCRdb called the 5' RACE reads again in MiXCR, with one record for every CDR3 protein. The sample has some 300,000 distinct CDR3 sequences; around 11% are singletons. Sequences were derived from CD4+ T cells sorted from PBMCs, sampled 45 days after the yellow fever booster vaccination. J is TRBJ1-1 and V is TRBV5-1; D not resolved. The receptor comes from a man between 18 and 35 years old who received the YFV17D yellow fever vaccine. The CDR3, as DNA: TGCGCCAGCAGCTTGGAATTCACGGACACTGAAGCTTTCTTT. It codes for CASSLEFTDTEAFF.